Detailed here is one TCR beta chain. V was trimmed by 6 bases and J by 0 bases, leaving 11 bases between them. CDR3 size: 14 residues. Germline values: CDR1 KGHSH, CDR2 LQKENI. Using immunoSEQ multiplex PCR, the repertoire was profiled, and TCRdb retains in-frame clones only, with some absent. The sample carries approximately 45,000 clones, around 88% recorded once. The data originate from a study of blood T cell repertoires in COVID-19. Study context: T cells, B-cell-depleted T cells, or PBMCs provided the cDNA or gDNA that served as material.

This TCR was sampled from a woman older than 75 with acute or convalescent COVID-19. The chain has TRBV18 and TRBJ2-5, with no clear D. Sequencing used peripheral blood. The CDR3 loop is CASSENSYQETQYF. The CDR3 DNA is TGTGCCAGCTCCGAGAACTCATACCAAGAGACCCAGTACTTC.